A single sample is the source of the 3 T cell receptor beta chains below, sequenced in a study of shared clonotypes between healthy human individuals. Naivety among CD8 cells was defined by CD45RO negativity and positive CCR7 selection, thereby excluding terminally differentiated effector memory CD45RA+ cells. TCRdb's copy holds only in-frame clones and misses some; the assay was immunoSEQ multiplex PCR. The table has hundreds of thousands of clones, around 96% seen once. Sequenced input: naive CD8+ T cells sorted from blood. The receptors were sampled from a woman aged 30 to 39 in good health.

The chain links TRBV2 to TRBJ2-5; 11 bases line up with TRBD2. Germline CDR1 and CDR2: SNHLY and FYNNEI. CDR3 length equals 13 residues. Trimming removed 8 bases from V and 4 bases from J; junction bases left unmatched: 3. CDR3 amino acids: CASVGTSGETQYF. The CDR3 DNA reads TGTGCCAGCGTGGGGACTAGCGGAGAGACCCAGTACTTC. Full variable domain (remainder filled in from reference TRBV2 and TRBJ2-5): EPEVTQTPSHQVTQMGQEVILRCVPISNHLYFYWYRQILGQKVEFLVSFYNNEISEKSEIFDDQFSVERPDGSNFTLKIRSTKLEDSAMYFCASVGTSGETQYFGPGTRLLVL.

This clone showed up just once. The chain joins TRBV23-1 to TRBJ2-7; perhaps TRBD2 as D (5 bases). TRBV23-1 is reported as an ORF; its role is uncertain. The CDR3 spans 14 residues. Trimming took 7 bases from V and 2 from J, leaving 15 bases between them. Here the CDR3 DNA reads TGCGCCAGCACTCCGACTACGAGCCCCTACGAGCAGTACTTC. Amino acids: CASTPTTSPYEQYF.

This sequence joins TRBV5-1 and TRBJ2-1, with D hard to call. CDR3 size: 14 residues. CDR1 SGHRS and CDR2 YFSETQ come from the germline V gene. Trimming shortened V by 1 base and J by 5 bases, and 10 bases separated the two germline ends. Here the CDR3 DNA reads TGCGCCAGCAGCTTGTTCCCCGGAGACAATGAGCAGTTCTTC. This gives the protein CASSLFPGDNEQFF.